This T cell receptor beta chain was identified during a study of blood T cell repertoires in COVID-19. In the study overall: There were acute and convalescent COVID-19 samples, and they came from the United States, Italy and Spain.

This clone has only one observation. Assignments of participants to cohorts depended upon their own reported clinical history. Assay: immunoSEQ multiplex PCR; the TCRdb copy retains only in-frame clones and omits some. The sample comprises fewer than 250,000 clones, roughly 87% of which are singletons, and roughly 2.6% rests with the top ten. This CDR3 spans 13 amino acids. Trimming took 3 bases from V and 3 from J, leaving 9 bases between them. This TCR derives from a woman in her twenties or thirties with acute COVID-19. V usage is TRBV12-3 or TRBV12-4 and J usage is TRBJ2-7; D might be TRBD1 (5 bases). The sample taken for sequencing was PBMCs or T cells enriched from blood (not recorded which). CDR3 protein: CASSFGARYEQYF. CDR3 nucleotides: TGTGCCAGCAGTTTTGGGGCCCGCTACGAGCAGTACTTC.